The 12 T cell receptor beta chains given below trace back to one sample, sequenced in a study of blood T cells in healthy people across ages. The use of a sample-barcoded 5' primer and a J-beta primer mix characterized a second PCR of roughly 7 to 11 cycles. TCRdb processed the 5' RACE reads anew with MiXCR; each CDR3 protein has one entry. The data show 700,000 to 1,000,000 distinct CDR3 sequences, approximately 48% seen once. Input material: blood. Receptor source: a man between 60 and 70 years old in good health.

This clonotype was found a few times. The rearrangement joins TRBV6-2 or TRBV6-3 to TRBJ2-3; D ambiguous. The V gene's germline CDR1 is MNHEY and CDR2 SVGEGT. CDR3 length: 13 residues. V lost 2 bases to trimming and J lost 4 bases, with 7 bases between them. CDR3 nucleotides: TGTGCCAGCAGTTACCCTCCCCCAGATACGCAGTATTTT. Translating gives CASSYPPPDTQYF.

To note about this clonotype: Germline and junction disagree at one end, which may indicate a read error. This chain links TRBV7-2 with TRBJ2-5; 8 nucleotides match TRBD2. The length of the CDR3 is 18 residues. CDR1 SGHTA and CDR2 FQGNSA come from the germline V gene. CDR3 sequence: CASSKQRGRFLNQETLYF. CDR3 coding DNA: TGTGCCAGCAGCAAACAGCGGGGGCGTTTCCTTAACCAAGAGACCCTGTACTTC.

CDR3 loop: CASSYSTSGTETQYF. The CDR3 DNA reads as TGTGCCAGCAGTTATTCTACTAGCGGGACAGAGACCCAGTACTTC. V and J are TRBV6-2 or TRBV6-3 and TRBJ2-7, with 10 bases aligning to TRBD2. The J call may be mistaken, given a closer DNA end match to TRBJ2-5. Germline CDR1 is MNHEY and CDR2 is SVGEGT. The CDR3 runs to 15 residues.

CDR3 in amino acids: CASSYGLTRSSNEQFF. For the CDR3, the DNA is TGTGCCAGCAGCTACGGACTAACCCGTTCCAGCAATGAGCAGTTCTTC. V gene TRBV7-2 combines with J gene TRBJ2-1; TRBD2 might be the D (6 bases). Germline V gene lookup returns CDR1 SGHTA and CDR2 FQGNSA. Trimming pared 4 bases from V and 6 bases from J, leaving 19 bases between. CDR3 length: 16 residues.

The chain carries TRBV5-1 and TRBJ1-1; D remains unclear. CDR3 size: 13 residues. Trimming took 4 bases from V and 7 from J, leaving 14 bases between them. Germline V gene sequence: CDR1 SGHRS, CDR2 YFSETQ. The CDR3 spells CASSPSKAYEAFF. The CDR3 DNA reads TGCGCCAGCAGCCCGTCAAAGGCTTATGAAGCTTTCTTT. Based on the CDR3 plus reference TRBV5-1 and TRBJ1-1, the full variable domain is KAGVTQTPRYLIKTRGQQVTLSCSPISGHRSVSWYQQTPGQGLQFLFEYFSETQRNKGNFPGRFSGRQFSNSRSEMNVSTLELGDSALYLCASSPSKAYEAFFGQGTRLTVV.

The table lists this clonotype with many counts. The J gene is TRBJ2-1, the V gene TRBV6-1; 9 nucleotides align to TRBD2. Germline V gene lookup returns CDR1 MNHNS and CDR2 SASEGT. The CDR3 consists of 15 residues. With V trimmed by 6 bases and J by 1 base, 4 bases remained unmatched. The CDR3 coding sequence is TGTGCCAGCAGAGATAGCGGGGGTTCCTACAATGAGCAGTTCTTC. Its translation is CASRDSGGSYNEQFF.

The chain combines TRBV9 with TRBJ2-7; D may be TRBD1 (5 bases). The CDR3 has 14 residues. Deletions cut 4 bases from V and 5 bases from J, with 16 bases between. Germline assignment: CDR1 SGDLS and CDR2 YYNGEE. CDR3 DNA: TGTGCCAGCAGCCTCCGACAGTCTAGTAACGAGCAGTACTTC. It encodes CASSLRQSSNEQYF.

This clonotype has more than one count but fewer than ten. This may come from a read error, since a much larger clone is one base off. V usage is TRBV29-1 and J usage is TRBJ2-5, with D possibly being TRBD1 or TRBD2 (5 bases each). The V end was cut by 8 bases, the J end by 11 bases, with 24 bases between. The CDR3 runs to 13 residues. CDR1 SQVTM and CDR2 ANQGSEA come from the germline V gene. The CDR3 sequence: CSYRDPKVNEQYF. The CDR3 nucleotides read TGCAGCTACCGGGACCCCAAGGTCAATGAGCAGTACTTC.

This sequence joins TRBV7-2 and TRBJ1-5; D unclear. The length of the CDR3 is 14 residues. Per the germline V gene, CDR1 is SGHTA and CDR2 is FQGNSA. Trimming removed 5 bases from V and 9 bases from J, with 17 bases in between. The CDR3 here is CASSPLGLGWPQHF. As DNA, the CDR3 is TGTGCCAGCAGCCCCCTGGGTTTGGGTTGGCCCCAGCATTTT.

The chain has TRBV27 and TRBJ2-7; 10 positions agree with TRBD2. Germline-derived CDR1 and CDR2 are MNHEY and SMNVEV (reference sequence). Trimming cost V 3 bases and J 7 bases; bases outside gene matches: 6. The CDR3 extends over 14 amino acids. CDR3 region: CASSLGTSEPEQYF. The CDR3 DNA is TGTGCCAGCAGTTTGGGGACTAGCGAGCCGGAGCAGTACTTC.

This clonotype has only a few counts. The J gene is TRBJ2-7, the V gene TRBV12-3 or TRBV12-4, with unresolved D. The CDR3 spans 17 residues. V was clipped by 6 bases and J by 2 bases, with 23 bases between them. The CDR3 bases are TGTGCCAGCAGCTCAATCGGGTTCGGCCTGTACGCCTACGAGCAGTACTTC. This codes for CASSSIGFGLYAYEQYF.

Only a few counts were recorded for this clonotype. The chain employs TRBV20-1 and TRBJ2-7; 9 nucleotides line up with TRBD2. V lost 6 bases, J lost 6 bases, and 15 bases stayed unmatched. The CDR3 covers 15 residues. Germline V gene data show CDR1 as DFQATT and CDR2 as SNEGSKA (reference sequence). CDR3 in DNA: TGCAGTGCGGCAGGCAGACTAGCGGTGAACTCCGAGCAGTACTTC. Amino acids: CSAAGRLAVNSEQYF.